These 27 T cell receptor beta chains were all obtained from the same sample, sequenced in a study of identical twins. TCRdb called the 5' RACE reads again in MiXCR, with one record for every CDR3 protein. Altogether a few hundred thousand distinct CDR3 sequences are present, approximately 9.6% being singletons, with the ten largest covering roughly 3%. These data were also filed under a second study, of yellow fever vaccine responses in identical twins.

Sequenced input: PBMCs. These receptors came from a woman aged 18-35 years in good health.

This chain links TRBV29-1 with TRBJ2-2; no clear D. Trimming removed 7 bases from V and 1 base from J, with 13 bases in between. In germline, CDR1 is SQVTM, CDR2 ANQGSEA. CDR3 length: 14 residues. The CDR3 DNA reads as TGCAGCGCCCTCTGGACGGGGAACACCGGGGAGCTGTTTTTT. It is translated as CSALWTGNTGELFF.

V is TRBV6-2 or TRBV6-3 and J is TRBJ1-5; D is unclear. The ends were cut back, 2 bases at V and 2 bases at J, with 13 bases in the middle. The germline gives CDR1 MNHEY, CDR2 SVGEGT. The CDR3 has 16 amino acids. For the CDR3, the DNA is TGTGCCAGCAGTTACGTGGGTGGCGATGGCAATCAGCCCCAGCATTTT. Translating it yields CASSYVGGDGNQPQHF.

This clonotype was seen a handful of times. The chain combines TRBV12-3 or TRBV12-4 with TRBJ2-5; TRBD1 or TRBD2 may be the D gene (5 bases each). The CDR3 sequence is 14 residues long. V was trimmed by 3 bases and J by 7 bases, leaving 15 bases between them. The CDR3, as DNA: TGTGCCAGCAGTTTCCAGGGCGGAGGTGGGACCCAGTACTTC. As protein: CASSFQGGGGTQYF.

This clonotype was detected ten times or more. The rearrangement links TRBV10-3 to TRBJ2-5, with 8 positions matching TRBD2. Germline V CDR1 and CDR2: ENHRY, SYGVKD. The CDR3 extends over 16 amino acids. V lost 2 bases to trimming and J lost 5 bases; unmatched junction nucleotides: 10. The CDR3 here is CAISEPPGGRSETQYF. In nucleotides, the CDR3 is TGTGCCATCAGTGAGCCGCCGGGCGGGAGGAGTGAGACCCAGTACTTC.

This clonotype was recorded many times. The chain combines TRBV11-2 with TRBJ2-1, with a weak D call TRBD2 (6 bases). Germline lookup yields CDR1 SGHAT and CDR2 FQNNGV. Trimming left V 3 bases short and J 5 bases short, with 14 bases between. The CDR3 runs to 15 residues. For the CDR3, the DNA is TGTGCCAGCAGCTTGGGGGGTGATTATCACAATGAGCAGTTCTTC. Translating gives CASSLGGDYHNEQFF.

At least ten counts were recorded for this clonotype. The chain employs TRBV21-1 and TRBJ1-1; the table gives TRBD1 as D, unverified against the DNA. TRBV21-1 is a recognized pseudogene. This CDR3 comprises 18 residues. The CDR3, as DNA: TGTGCCAGCAGCACCCTGAGGACAGGGAGGAAAAAGAGGGCTGAAGCTTTCTTT. As protein: CASSTLRTGRKKRAEAFF.

The genes are TRBV20-1 and TRBJ2-1; TRBD2 agrees at 7 bases. This CDR3 contains 15 residues. Trimming took 1 base from V and 4 from J; bases not matched to a gene: 7. Germline CDR1 and CDR2: DFQATT and SNEGSKA (reference sequence). The CDR3 is CSARGLALTYNEQFF. The DNA of the CDR3 is TGCAGTGCTAGAGGACTAGCTTTGACTTACAATGAGCAGTTCTTC.

The sample holds many counts of this clonotype. The chain couples TRBV9 to TRBJ2-1, with D hard to call. The germline V and J ends were trimmed by 0 bases and 4 bases, with 11 bases remaining between them. The CDR3 is 15 residues long. Germline CDR1 and CDR2: SGDLS and YYNGEE. CDR3 protein: CASSVEPSLYNEQFF. The CDR3 region has the DNA TGTGCCAGCAGCGTAGAGCCATCCCTGTACAATGAGCAGTTCTTC.

This clonotype occurred many times. The chain is built from TRBV29-1 and TRBJ2-5; the D call may be TRBD1 or TRBD2 (6 bases each). The CDR3 totals 15 residues. Trimming removed 1 base at V and 5 bases at J, with 17 bases between. CDR1 is SQVTM and CDR2 is ANQGSEA in the germline V gene. CDR3 DNA sequence: TGCAGCGTTGAAGTGGGGCCGGGGGCGGTTGAGACCCAGTACTTC. Translating it yields CSVEVGPGAVETQYF. The whole variable domain, filled in from reference TRBV29-1 and TRBJ2-5, reads SAVISQKPSRDICQRGTSLTIQCQVDSQVTMMFWYRQQPGQSLTLIATANQGSEATYESGFVIDKFPISRPNLTFSTLTVSNMSPEDSSIYLCSVEVGPGAVETQYFGPGTRLLVL.

This clonotype was seen repeatedly, ten times or more. The genes are TRBV29-1 and TRBJ2-3; the match to TRBD1 covers 9 bases. This CDR3 contains 17 residues. The germline V gene encodes CDR1 SQVTM and CDR2 ANQGSEA. J lost 1 base, V lost 8 bases, and 16 bases had no gene match. CDR3 amino acids: CSFPGTGSREGTDTQYF. The CDR3 DNA sequence: TGCAGCTTTCCTGGGACAGGGTCACGGGAGGGCACAGATACGCAGTATTTT.

This clonotype was seen only a few times. The genes are TRBV5-1 and TRBJ2-7, with a tentative D call TRBD2 (6 bases). In germline, CDR1 is SGHRS, CDR2 YFSETQ. V dropped 4 bases and J dropped 6 bases, with 14 bases sitting between them. CDR3 length: 13 residues. DNA of the CDR3: TGCGCCAGCAGCCCGGGACTCCGCAGCGAGCAGTACTTC. This gives the protein CASSPGLRSEQYF.

This clonotype was recorded a few times. The chain is built from TRBV28 and TRBJ2-1; either TRBD1 or TRBD2 may fit D (5 bases each). This CDR3 has 12 amino acids. V shed 6 bases and J shed 10 bases, with 13 bases lying between them. Germline-derived CDR1 and CDR2 are MDHEN and SYDVKM. The CDR3 DNA is TGTGCCAGCAGGGGGACCGGGCAAGAGCAGTTCTTC. Translating it yields CASRGTGQEQFF.

In its sample, this clonotype was seen many times. The chain couples TRBV29-1 to TRBJ2-1, with D possibly matching TRBD2 (6 bases). CDR3 length equals 19 residues. Trimming took off 3 bases at V and 0 bases at J, with 24 bases between the two ends. Germline loops: CDR1 SQVTM, CDR2 ANQGSEA. CDR3 loop: CSVDGVRESLGGSYNEQFF. The DNA of the CDR3 is TGCAGCGTTGATGGAGTAAGGGAGTCGTTGGGGGGCTCCTACAATGAGCAGTTCTTC.

This clonotype has more than one count but fewer than ten. This sequence joins TRBV12-3 or TRBV12-4 and TRBJ2-3; 13 bases are shared with TRBD2. Unmatched junction bases numbered 8, after V lost 6 bases and J lost 2 bases. This CDR3 comprises 17 residues. The CDR3 region is CASRERLAGGLTDTQYF. CDR3 sequence (DNA): TGTGCCAGCAGGGAACGACTAGCGGGGGGCCTCACAGATACGCAGTATTTT.

This clonotype was seen a few times. The J gene is TRBJ2-7, the V gene TRBV10-3; D call uncertain. Trimming took 10 bases from V and 3 from J, leaving 19 bases between them. Germline V gene lookup returns CDR1 ENHRY and CDR2 SYGVKD. CDR3 length equals 14 residues. CDR3 in amino acids: CATSTVEIFYEQYF. The DNA for the CDR3 is TGTGCCACCTCAACGGTCGAAATCTTCTACGAGCAGTACTTC.

The rearrangement links TRBV20-1 to TRBJ1-5, with TRBD1 matching over 9 bases. V shed 4 bases and J 5 bases; nucleotides not matched to a gene: 3. CDR1 and CDR2 from the germline V gene are DFQATT and SNEGSKA (reference sequence). This CDR3 region has 13 residues. CDR3 in amino acids: CSATQGADQPQHF. CDR3 in DNA: TGCAGTGCTACACAGGGGGCGGATCAGCCCCAGCATTTT.

This clonotype was counted ten times or more. The V gene is TRBV2, the J gene TRBJ2-4; tentatively, D is TRBD2 (7 bases). The CDR3 covers 15 residues. Germline V lookup: CDR1 SNHLY, CDR2 FYNNEI. Trimming removed 7 bases at V and 2 bases at J, with 15 bases between. As DNA, the CDR3 is TGTGCCAGCAACCTGGGGGGGGGGCCCAAAAACATTCAGTACTTC. Amino acid sequence: CASNLGGGPKNIQYF.

The chain recombines TRBV12-3 or TRBV12-4 with TRBJ1-2; D unclear. V shed 3 bases and J shed 0 bases, with 8 bases lying between them. The CDR3 runs to 14 residues. The CDR3, as DNA: TGTGCCAGCAGTTTTGAGTTCTCTAACTATGGCTACACCTTC. It specifies CASSFEFSNYGYTF.

The chain has TRBV20-1 and TRBJ2-3; the match to TRBD2 covers 7 bases. V shed 4 bases, J shed 2 bases, and the junction held 15 bases outside the gene matches. CDR1 is DFQATT and CDR2 is SNEGSKA in the germline V gene (reference sequence). CDR3 length: 17 residues. This chain's CDR3 is CSATKRRLADLTDTQYF. The CDR3 nucleotides are TGCAGTGCTACGAAGAGACGGCTAGCGGACCTCACAGATACGCAGTATTTT.

This clonotype showed up many times. The chain couples TRBV25-1 to TRBJ2-7; TRBD2 aligns across 7 bases. This CDR3 has 13 residues. Germline-derived CDR1 and CDR2 are MGHDK and SYGVNS. V shed 1 base, J shed 3 bases, and the junction held 0 bases outside the gene matches. Here the CDR3 DNA reads TGTGCCAGCAGTGAATGGGGGGGCTACGAGCAGTACTTC. It codes for CASSEWGGYEQYF.

This clonotype has a count of ten or more. The CDR3 here is CASSAGTGFTEAFF. Written as DNA, the CDR3 is TGTGCCAGCAGTGCCGGGACAGGGTTTACTGAAGCTTTCTTT. V is TRBV12-3 or TRBV12-4 and J is TRBJ1-1; 9 bases agree with TRBD1. The J segment lost 5 bases and the V segment lost 5 bases, leaving 6 bases of the junction unmatched. This CDR3 has 14 residues.

This clonotype has just a few counts. This chain connects TRBV7-3 to TRBJ2-1; D uncertain. Trimming shortened V by 1 base and J by 6 bases, and 7 bases separated the two germline ends. This CDR3 comprises 13 residues. Per germline, CDR1 SGHTA and CDR2 FQGTGA. The CDR3 DNA sequence: TGTGCCAGCAGCTTAAGTACTCTCAATGAGCAGTTCTTC. It translates to CASSLSTLNEQFF.

V is TRBV20-1 and J is TRBJ2-7; TRBD2 aligns across 10 bases. CDR3 length: 13 residues. CDR1 is DFQATT, CDR2 SNEGSKA, per germline (reference sequence). The trim removed 3 bases at V and 4 bases at J, leaving 3 bases unmatched. The CDR3 DNA sequence: TGCAGTGCTAGGAGCGGGGGGGTGTACGAGCAGTACTTC. Translating gives CSARSGGVYEQYF.

This clonotype has a count of ten or more. The J gene is TRBJ2-3, the V gene TRBV20-1, with 7 bases fitting TRBD2. With 7 bases clipped from V and 5 bases from J, the junction kept 9 bases outside the gene matches. The CDR3 totals 13 residues. The V gene's germline CDR1 is DFQATT and CDR2 SNEGSKA (reference sequence). The CDR3 region is CSGGGRKGDTQYF. DNA for the CDR3: TGCAGTGGTGGCGGGAGAAAGGGAGATACGCAGTATTTT.

This clonotype was detected ten times or more. The gene calls are TRBV12-3 or TRBV12-4 and TRBJ2-1; D possibly uses TRBD1 or TRBD2 (5 bases each). This CDR3 region has 16 residues. The V gene lost 5 bases and the J gene lost 3 bases, with 17 bases spanning the gap. CDR3 sequence reads: CASSPTWDGRYNEQFF. CDR3 coding DNA: TGTGCCAGCAGTCCAACATGGGACGGTCGCTACAATGAGCAGTTCTTC.

V usage is TRBV25-1 and J usage is TRBJ1-2; D remains ambiguous. V was trimmed by 1 base and J by 7 bases, leaving 16 bases between them. The CDR3 is 15 amino acids. The germline gives CDR1 MGHDK, CDR2 SYGVNS. CDR3 region: CASSELGGMEVGYTF. The DNA of the CDR3 is TGTGCCAGCAGTGAATTGGGAGGAATGGAGGTTGGCTACACCTTC.

This clonotype has more than one count but fewer than ten. The chain couples TRBV3-1 to TRBJ2-3; 13 bases match TRBD2. This CDR3 spans 19 amino acids. Per germline, CDR1 LGHDT and CDR2 YNNKEL (reference sequence). With 3 bases clipped from V and 3 bases from J, the junction kept 12 bases outside the gene matches. The chain's CDR3 is CASSQGLAGTTLMTDTQYF. DNA of the CDR3: TGTGCCAGCAGCCAGGGACTAGCGGGGACCACCCTCATGACAGATACGCAGTATTTT.